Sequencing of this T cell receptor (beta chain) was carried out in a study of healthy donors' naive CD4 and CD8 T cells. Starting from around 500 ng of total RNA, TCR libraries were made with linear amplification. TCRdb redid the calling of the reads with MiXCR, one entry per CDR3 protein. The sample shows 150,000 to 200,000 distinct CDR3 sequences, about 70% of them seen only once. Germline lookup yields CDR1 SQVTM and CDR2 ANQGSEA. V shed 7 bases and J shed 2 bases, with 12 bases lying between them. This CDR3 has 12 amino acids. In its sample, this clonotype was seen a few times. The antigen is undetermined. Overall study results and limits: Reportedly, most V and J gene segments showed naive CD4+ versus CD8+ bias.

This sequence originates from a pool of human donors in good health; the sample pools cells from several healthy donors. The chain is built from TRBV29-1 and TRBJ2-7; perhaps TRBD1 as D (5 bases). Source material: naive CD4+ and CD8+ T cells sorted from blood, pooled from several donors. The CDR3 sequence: CSAATDAYEQYF. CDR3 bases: TGCAGCGCCGCGACAGACGCCTACGAGCAGTACTTC.